The 5 T cell receptor beta chains listed next were all sequenced from one sample in a study of shared clonotypes between healthy human individuals. Profiling relied on immunoSEQ multiplex PCR, and the TCRdb table lists in-frame clones only, not all of them. The profile shows some 2,500,000 clones, 93% of them singletons. Material: naive CD4+ T cells from PBMCs. Subset: CD45RA+ positively selected. All receptors come from a man between 18 and 29 years old in good health. Some clones in this sample may be carry-over from other donors' samples.

This chain connects TRBV9 to TRBJ2-3, with D possibly called TRBD1 or TRBD2 (6 bases each). V was clipped by 0 bases and J by 4 bases, with 12 bases between them. In germline, CDR1 is SGDLS, CDR2 YYNGEE. This CDR3 is built from 15 residues. The CDR3 sequence: CASSVAEGGSDTQYF. As DNA, the CDR3 is TGTGCCAGCAGCGTAGCTGAGGGGGGCTCAGATACGCAGTATTTT. The whole variable domain, filled in from reference TRBV9 and TRBJ2-3, reads DSGVTQTPKHLITATGQRVTLRCSPRSGDLSVYWYQQSLDQGLQFLIQYYNGEERAKGNILERFSAQQFPDLHSELNLSSLELGDSALYFCASSVAEGGSDTQYFGPGTRLTVL.

The CDR3 nucleotides read TGCGCCAGCAGCCCAGCGCAGCCCTCCTATGGCTACACCTTC. It specifies CASSPAQPSYGYTF. V gene TRBV5-1 combines with J gene TRBJ1-2; D is undetermined. The CDR3 runs 14 residues. CDR1 is SGHRS, CDR2 YFSETQ, per germline. V gave up 4 bases and J gave up 4 bases, with 14 bases separating them.

Comments on this clone: Different DNA sequences within this sample yield the same CDR3. The chain is built from TRBV18 and TRBJ2-7; tentatively, D is TRBD1 (5 bases). There are 12 residues in the CDR3. V lost 6 bases, J lost 1 base, and 7 bases lay in between. In germline, CDR1 is KGHSH, CDR2 LQKENI. DNA of the CDR3: TGTGCCAGCTCCCCAGGGTCCTACGAGCAGTACTTC. Translating gives CASSPGSYEQYF.

This clone was recorded once. CDR3 nucleotide sequence: TGTGCCAGCGGGGTTAGGCTAGCGGAGACGAGCTCCTACAATGAGCAGTTCTTC. It yields the protein CASGVRLAETSSYNEQFF. V gene TRBV11-2 combines with J gene TRBJ2-1, with TRBD2 matching over 7 bases. Trimming cost V 8 bases and J 0 bases; bases outside gene matches: 16. The V gene's germline CDR1 is SGHAT and CDR2 FQNNGV. The CDR3 has 18 residues.

This rearrangement joins TRBV10-1 to TRBJ2-2, with 10 positions matching TRBD1. With V trimmed by 6 bases and J by 0 bases, 10 bases remained unmatched. In germline, CDR1 is WNHNN, CDR2 SYGVQD (reference sequence). This CDR3 contains 18 residues. This CDR3 reads CASSVAGTGAPNTGELFF. The CDR3 DNA sequence: TGCGCCAGCAGCGTTGCCGGGACAGGGGCGCCGAACACCGGGGAGCTGTTTTTT.